The clone carrying this T cell receptor (beta chain) was observed a single time. Survey-level TCR beta sequencing used the immunoSEQ assay. Produced via immunoSEQ multiplex PCR; TCRdb's table is partial and in-frame only. The sample consists of under 55,000 clones, just over 90% of them appearing once. With V trimmed by 5 bases and J by 3 bases, 4 bases remained unmatched. The CDR3 length is 13 residues. The receptor comes from a man aged 40-49 years with rheumatoid arthritis. The source material was PBMCs. The chain is built from TRBV12-3 or TRBV12-4 and TRBJ2-7; 7 nucleotides agree with TRBD1. Written as DNA, the CDR3 is TGTGCCAGCAGTGCGACAGGGTACTACGAGCAGTACTTC. This gives the protein CASSATGYYEQYF.